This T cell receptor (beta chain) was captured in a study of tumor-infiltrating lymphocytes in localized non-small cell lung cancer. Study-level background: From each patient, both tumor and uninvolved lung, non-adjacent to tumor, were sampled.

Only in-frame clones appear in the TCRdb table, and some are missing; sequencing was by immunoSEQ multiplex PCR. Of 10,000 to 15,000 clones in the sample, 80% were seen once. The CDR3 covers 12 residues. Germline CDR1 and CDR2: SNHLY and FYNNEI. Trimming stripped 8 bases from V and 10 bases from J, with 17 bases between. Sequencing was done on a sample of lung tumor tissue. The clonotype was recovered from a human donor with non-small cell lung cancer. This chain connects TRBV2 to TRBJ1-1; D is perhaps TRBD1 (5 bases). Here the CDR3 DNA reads TGTGCCAGCCACGGAGGGGCCGTTGTAGCTTTCTTT. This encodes CASHGGAVVAFF.